A selection of T cell receptor beta chains follows, all from one sample in a study of cytomegalovirus exposure and HLA in healthy donors. Repertoires were generated with immunoSEQ multiplex PCR, while TCRdb's copy carries only in-frame clones and drops some. In the table there are over 80,000 clones, approximately 83% of which are singletons. Sequences were obtained from PBMCs. Source of these receptors: a man between 35 and 55 years old in good health and CMV-seronegative. Each CDR3 is given with its conserved first and last residue. Each record gives: CDR3 length, D gene, clone size, V gene, J gene, CDR3 protein, CDR3 DNA. D genes are given only for firm matches. Clone size is stated in some rows and not others, as once, few, many or a class when expanded.

>14|TRBD1|NA|TRBV4-1|TRBJ2-2
CASRQGQGAGELFF
TGCGCCAGCAGACAGGGACAGGGAGCCGGGGAGCTGTTTTTT
>15|TRBD1|NA|TRBV11-1|TRBJ2-7
CASSLPRTGRYEQYF
TGTGCCAGCAGCTTACCTCGGACAGGGAGGTACGAGCAGTACTTC
>16|NA|NA|TRBV7-8|TRBJ1-3
CASSSLDSPLGNTIYF
TGTGCCAGCAGCTCCTTGGACAGTCCTCTTGGAAACACCATATATTTT
>18|TRBD2|NA|TRBV5-1|TRBJ2-2
CASSPGLAGATGTGELFF
TGCGCCAGCAGCCCCGGACTAGCGGGGGCCACGGGCACCGGGGAGCTGTTTTTT
>14|NA|NA|TRBV14|TRBJ1-2
CASSQDLSPGGYTF
TGTGCCAGCAGCCAAGATTTATCACCCGGTGGCTACACCTTC
>13|NA|NA|TRBV19|TRBJ1-2
CASSIDMFYGYTF
TGTGCCAGTAGTATAGACATGTTCTATGGCTACACCTTC
>18|TRBD2|NA|TRBV7-2|TRBJ2-7
CASSLIWRGGGFGYEQYF
TGTGCCAGCAGCTTAATCTGGCGGGGGGGCGGTTTCGGCTACGAGCAGTACTTC
>14|NA|NA|TRBV6-5|TRBJ1-1
CASSYKEGVTEAFF
TGTGCCAGCAGTTATAAAGAGGGGGTCACTGAAGCTTTCTTT
>16|NA|NA|TRBV5-6|TRBJ2-7
CASSLGGGYGTYEQYF
TGTGCCAGCAGCTTGGGAGGAGGATATGGCACCTACGAGCAGTACTTC
>17|TRBD2|NA|TRBV5-1|TRBJ2-3
CASSFWASAGSTDTQYF
TGCGCCAGCAGCTTTTGGGCTTCAGCGGGGAGCACAGATACGCAGTATTTT
>16|TRBD1|NA|TRBV7-8|TRBJ2-5
CASSLPGQGRGETQYF
TGTGCCAGCAGCTTACCGGGACAGGGGAGGGGAGAGACCCAGTACTTC
>12|TRBD1|once|TRBV7-2|TRBJ1-2
CASSLGGGGYTF
TGTGCCAGCAGCTTAGGAGGGGGCGGCTACACCTTC